This T cell receptor (beta chain) was observed in a study of CD8+CD57+ T cells in acquired aplastic anemia. About the research overall: Mean yield of DNA from sorted CD4+ and CD8+ cells was 2.5 to 4 ug.

V was clipped by 0 bases and J by 4 bases; unmatched bases: 8. CDR3 length: 18 residues. Per germline, CDR1 KGHDR and CDR2 SFDVKD. The study profiled TCR beta VDJ and CDR3 using genomic DNA as template. TCRdb recomputed calls from the reads with MiXCR, one row per CDR3 protein. The data show about 190,000 distinct CDR3 sequences, approximately 50% seen once. This clonotype was picked up many times. Patients selected for sequencing had displayed CD8+CD57+ cell expansion by flow cytometry. V usage is TRBV24-1 and J usage is TRBJ2-1; 10 nucleotides match TRBD2. The sample consisted of sorted CD4+, CD8+, or CD8+CD57+ T cells (not recorded which) from PBMCs. This sequence originates from a human donor with aplastic anemia. CDR3 in DNA: TGTGCCACCAGTGATTTGGGGGTAGCGGGAGGTGGTTACAATGAGCAGTTCTTC. Amino acids: CATSDLGVAGGGYNEQFF.